The 14 T cell receptor beta chains below come from one sample, sequenced in a study of beta chain features in type 1 diabetes. General observations from the study: In every one of the four CD4+ subsets, TCRB CDR3s were moderately but significantly shorter in Type 1 diabetes patients.

Their cognate antigens are unknown. Reverse transcribing all isolated RNA meant expressed TCRB transcripts were sequenced. Clones were sequenced by immunoSEQ multiplex PCR, and TCRdb holds only the in-frame ones, with some missing. The sample has roughly 730,000 clones; roughly 13% are singletons. Source material: naive CD4+ T cells from blood. All receptors come from a man between 18 and 29 years old with type 1 diabetes.

V gene TRBV6-6 combines with J gene TRBJ1-3; D is unresolved. Trimming stripped 6 bases from V and 2 bases from J, with 14 bases between. Germline values: CDR1 MNHNY, CDR2 SVGAGI (reference sequence). This CDR3 is built from 15 residues. The CDR3 region is CASSQDGRAGNTIYF. CDR3 DNA sequence: TGTGCCAGCAGCCAAGACGGGAGAGCTGGAAACACCATATATTTT.

As for this clone: Other nucleotide sequences in the sample specify the same CDR3. The chain recombines TRBV27 with TRBJ2-1, with D tentatively TRBD1 (6 bases). The CDR3 extends over 12 amino acids. Trimming left V 2 bases short and J 7 bases short, with 6 bases between. Germline CDR1 is MNHEY and CDR2 is SMNVEV (reference sequence). DNA for the CDR3: TGTGCCAGCAGTTTAAGGGGGAATGAGCAGTTCTTC. This gives the protein CASSLRGNEQFF.

The rearrangement joins TRBV2 to TRBJ2-1, with TRBD1 matching over 8 bases. The ends lost 7 bases at V and 5 bases at J; junction bases unmatched: 7. CDR1 and CDR2 (germline): SNHLY, FYNNEI. There are 14 residues in the CDR3. CDR3 bases: TGTGCCAGCACCATAAGGACAGGGCACAATGAGCAGTTCTTC. Its protein product is CASTIRTGHNEQFF.

The chain combines TRBV10-3 with TRBJ2-1; a weak D match, TRBD1 (5 bases). The germline V and J ends were trimmed by 3 bases and 7 bases, with 16 bases remaining between them. Germline V gene lookup returns CDR1 ENHRY and CDR2 SYGVKD. This CDR3 region has 15 residues. The CDR3 DNA is TGTGCCATCAGTGACCCGCGGCAGGGTGGAAATGAGCAGTTCTTC. It yields the protein CAISDPRQGGNEQFF.

The CDR3 sequence: CASSSQDRASYGYTF. Here the CDR3 DNA reads TGTGCCAGCAGCTCCCAGGACAGGGCGAGCTATGGCTACACCTTC. V usage is TRBV14 and J usage is TRBJ1-2; TRBD1 aligns across 8 bases. In germline, CDR1 is SGHDN, CDR2 FVKESK. This CDR3 region has 15 residues. Losses at the gene ends were 5 bases for V and 4 bases for J; bases not matched to a gene: 9.

This clone was seen only a few times. Other DNA sequences in this sample translate to the same CDR3. The rearrangement links TRBV18 to TRBJ1-2; a possible D gene is TRBD1 (5 bases). CDR1 KGHSH and CDR2 LQKENI come from the germline V gene. The V end lost 1 base, the J end lost 3 bases, and 9 bases lay between the germline ends. The CDR3 is 14 residues long. In nucleotides, the CDR3 is TGTGCCAGCTCACCACGTGGCAGGGACTATGGCTACACCTTC. It translates to CASSPRGRDYGYTF.

This clone was seen only a few times. The rearrangement links TRBV7-7 to TRBJ2-5; D remains ambiguous. CDR3 length: 14 amino acids. V shed 5 bases and J shed 5 bases, with 15 bases lying between them. Germline CDR1 is SSHAT and CDR2 is FNYEAQ (reference sequence). For the CDR3, the DNA is TGTGCCAGCAGCCTTAGGGCCTCAACGGAGACCCAGTACTTC. This encodes CASSLRASTETQYF.

This sequence joins TRBV4-1 and TRBJ1-6; D call uncertain. Germline V gene lookup returns CDR1 MGHRA and CDR2 YSYEKL. Deletions cut 5 bases from V and 17 bases from J, with 19 bases between. This CDR3 contains 13 residues. The CDR3 spells CASSSRQAVIFHF. The CDR3 DNA reads TGCGCCAGCAGCTCCAGGCAGGCTGTAATCTTCCACTTT.

This clone came up a few times. This chain connects TRBV7-9 to TRBJ1-6, with TRBD1 as a possible D gene (6 bases). V was cut by 4 bases and J by 4 bases, with 8 bases left in between. This CDR3 contains 14 residues. Per germline, CDR1 SEHNR and CDR2 FQNEAQ (reference sequence). CDR3 residues: CASSWDNYNSPLHF. CDR3 sequence (DNA): TGTGCCAGCAGCTGGGACAATTATAATTCACCCCTCCACTTT.

V is TRBV30 and J is TRBJ2-1, with unresolved D. The CDR3 length is 13 residues. Germline loops: CDR1 GTSNPN, CDR2 SVGIG (reference sequence). The ends were cut back, 1 base at V and 16 bases at J, with 20 bases in the middle. The CDR3 reads CAWSAQPGGDTFF. DNA for the CDR3: TGTGCCTGGAGTGCGCAGCCAGGTGGGGATACTTTCTTC.

This rearrangement joins TRBV19 to TRBJ1-5; tentatively, D is TRBD1 (6 bases). V shed 10 bases and J shed 0 bases, with 13 bases lying between them. The CDR3 is 14 amino acids. Germline CDR1 and CDR2: LNHDA and SQIVND (reference sequence). CDR3 protein: CATTDSYSNQPQHF. The CDR3 DNA reads TGTGCCACAACGGACAGCTATAGCAATCAGCCCCAGCATTTT.

For this clone: It may be a read error: a sequence one base away is much more abundant. The chain carries TRBV27 and TRBJ1-1; D gene ambiguous. CDR1 is MNHEY, CDR2 SMNVEV, per germline (reference sequence). Trimming cost V 6 bases and J 1 base, with 3 bases left between them. CDR3 length: 11 residues. The CDR3 sequence is CASRWNTEAFF. The CDR3 bases are TGTGCCAGCAGGTGGAACACTGAAGCTTTCTTT.

In this sample, this clone turned up a few times. V gene TRBV6-5 combines with J gene TRBJ2-2, with 8 bases lining up with TRBD2. CDR1 MNHEY and CDR2 SVGAGI come from the germline V gene. The CDR3 spans 14 residues. J was trimmed by 11 bases and V by 3 bases; bases with no gene match: 8. The CDR3 spells CASSYNGLAGELFF. The CDR3, as DNA: TGTGCCAGCAGTTATAACGGCCTAGCGGGCGAGCTGTTTTTT.

This clone was counted only a few times. The same CDR3 arises from other DNA sequences in this sample as well. The chain employs TRBV6-5 and TRBJ1-1; the D gene is possibly TRBD1 (6 bases). The V end was cut by 2 bases, the J end by 0 bases, with 10 bases between. Germline assignment: CDR1 MNHEY and CDR2 SVGAGI. The CDR3 covers 15 residues. The CDR3 reads CASSYRGGVNTEAFF. CDR3 in DNA: TGTGCCAGCAGTTACAGGGGGGGTGTGAACACTGAAGCTTTCTTT.